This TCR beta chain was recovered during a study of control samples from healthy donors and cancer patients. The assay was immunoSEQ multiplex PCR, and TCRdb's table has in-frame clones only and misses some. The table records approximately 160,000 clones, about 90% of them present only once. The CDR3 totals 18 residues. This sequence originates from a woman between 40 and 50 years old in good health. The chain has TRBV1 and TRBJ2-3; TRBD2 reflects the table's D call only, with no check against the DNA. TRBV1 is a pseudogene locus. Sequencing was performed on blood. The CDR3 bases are TGCACCAGCAGCCAAGACCCGATTACTAGCGGGCTGACATTTACGCAGTATTTT. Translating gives CTSSQDPITSGLTFTQYF.